This TCR beta chain was sequenced in a study of breast tumors, draining lymph nodes, adjacent tissues. General observations from the study: The lymph node origin of tumor T cells was framed as consistent with a hypothesis, not demonstrated. The data were judged consistent with most tumor T cells coming from lymph node and expanding in tumor. Tumor TCR diversity was below lymph nodes but above nontumor tissue.

This clonotype was detected ten times or more. Its antigen is not known. Samples came from axillary lymph nodes draining the breast cancer. The V and J ends lost 0 bases and 0 bases respectively, with 10 bases between them. This CDR3 has 16 amino acids. The V gene's germline CDR1 is SGHRS and CDR2 YFSETQ. A single record per CDR3 protein comes from TCRdb applying MiXCR to the multiplex PCR reads. This table holds some 100,000 distinct CDR3 sequences, less than 25% found once. This receptor was taken from a female donor with breast cancer. Some clones in this sample may be carry-over from other donors' samples. The chain has TRBV5-1 and TRBJ1-3, with D unclear. Sequencing was done on a sample of axillary lymph node tissue. Here the CDR3 DNA reads TGCGCCAGCAGCTTGGAGGGCCGTTTCTCTGGAAACACCATATATTTT. Its translation: CASSLEGRFSGNTIYF.